This TCR beta chain was sequenced in a study of blood T cell repertoires in COVID-19. Study overall: Specimens from acute and convalescent COVID-19 originated in the United States, Italy and Spain.

This table comes from immunoSEQ multiplex PCR, and its TCRdb copy is limited to in-frame clones, with some not included. The table lists some 320,000 clones, about nine tenths of them singletons, with roughly 5.2% in the top ten. Participants were aged 18 to 89 years, lived in 24 US areas, and enrolled virtually. Self-reported history from a screening survey and questionnaire set each donor's cohort. The recovered donors of Cohort 3 showed two negative PCRs, clearance, or symptom resolution. CDR1 and CDR2 from the germline V gene are SGHTA and FQGNSA. CDR3 length: 15 amino acids. V lost 5 bases and J lost 5, with 15 bases in between.

The TCR was taken from a man aged 60 to 75 who had recovered from COVID-19. Specimen: PBMCs or T cells enriched from blood (not recorded which). This rearrangement joins TRBV7-2 to TRBJ2-2, with a tentative D call TRBD2 (6 bases). CDR3 DNA sequence: TGTGCCAGCAGCCCGGAGTTTAGCGGAACCGGGGAGCTGTTTTTT. It codes for CASSPEFSGTGELFF. Based on the CDR3 plus reference TRBV7-2 and TRBJ2-2, the full variable domain is GAGVSQSPSNKVTEKGKDVELRCDPISGHTALYWYRQSLGQGLEFLIYFQGNSAPDKSGLPSDRFSAERTGGSVSTLTIQRTQQEDSAVYLCASSPEFSGTGELFFGEGSRLTVL.